This T cell receptor (beta chain) originates from a study of T cell responses to AZD1222 COVID-19 vaccine. Looking at the study overall: The analysis combined second doses at about 4 or about 12 weeks. Study-wide results and limits: Spike-specific TCR breadth and depth were elevated following two AZD1222 doses. Clonal diversity may have been underestimated, and the donors were mostly white British, with more females than males.

Method: immunoSEQ multiplex PCR; TCRdb's copy keeps in-frame clones and lacks some. Of about 130,000 clones listed, 92% are singletons. Germline CDR1 reads LGHNA; CDR2 reads YSLEER. The CDR3 contains 16 residues. V was clipped by 2 bases and J by 5 bases; unmatched bases: 8. For this clone: What it binds is not known.

The J gene is TRBJ2-2, the V gene TRBV4-3; 7 bases align to TRBD2. The clonotype comes from an adult in good health. Material: peripheral blood, obtained on day 0 of AZD1222 vaccination. In nucleotides, the CDR3 is TGCGCCAGCAGCCAAAGTATACGGGAGGTGACCGGGGAGCTGTTTTTT. This gives the protein CASSQSIREVTGELFF.